Below, 25 T cell receptor beta chains from the same sample are listed, as sequenced in a study of shared clonotypes between healthy human individuals. Some clones are missing from TCRdb's copy, which holds only in-frame ones; the method was immunoSEQ multiplex PCR. Among around 700,000 clones listed, 55% to 85% were seen once. Sequencing was done on a sample of memory CD4+ T cells sorted from blood. Regarding subset: CD45RA-negative fraction. These receptors came from a woman under 40 in good health.

A note on this clone: Other DNA sequences of this sample code for an identical CDR3. The gene calls are TRBV15 and TRBJ2-1, with D maybe TRBD2 (5 bases). The CDR3 sequence is 14 residues long. The germline V and J ends were trimmed by 3 bases and 4 bases, with 10 bases remaining between them. Germline values: CDR1 LNHNV, CDR2 YYDKDF (reference sequence). The CDR3 is CATSRPRGYNEQFF. In nucleotides, the CDR3 is TGTGCCACCAGCAGGCCCCGGGGATACAATGAGCAGTTCTTC.

The table lists this clone with a count of one. The chain links TRBV2 to TRBJ2-1; 11 positions agree with TRBD2. Germline lookup yields CDR1 SNHLY and CDR2 FYNNEI. The CDR3 covers 13 residues. V lost 4 bases to trimming and J lost 15 bases; unmatched junction nucleotides: 8. CDR3: CASSAVLAGALFF. DNA of the CDR3: TGTGCCAGCAGTGCGGTACTAGCGGGGGCCCTGTTCTTC.

The chain is built from TRBV11-2 and TRBJ2-3; D perhaps matches TRBD2 (6 bases). Trimming pared 5 bases from V and 0 bases from J, leaving 9 bases between. Germline values: CDR1 SGHAT, CDR2 FQNNGV. This CDR3 is built from 14 residues. CDR3 DNA sequence: TGTGCCAGCAGCCCGGGACTTAGCACAGATACGCAGTATTTT. Translated, it gives CASSPGLSTDTQYF.

The chain recombines TRBV28 with TRBJ1-2, with TRBD1 matching 8 bases. J was trimmed by 8 bases and V by 4 bases; bases with no gene match: 3. This CDR3 has 12 amino acids. Germline CDR1 MDHEN, CDR2 SYDVKM. The CDR3 protein is CASSSDRVGYTF. The CDR3 bases are TGTGCCAGCAGTTCGGACAGGGTCGGCTACACCTTC.

This chain links TRBV28 with TRBJ2-5; D tentatively reads TRBD1 or TRBD2 (5 bases each). The CDR3 consists of 13 residues. V was pared by 5 bases and J by 7 bases, with 14 bases between. The germline CDR1 and CDR2 sequences are MDHEN and SYDVKM. The CDR3 sequence: CASSRGASGTQYF. CDR3 DNA sequence: TGTGCCAGCAGTCGAGGGGCTTCCGGGACCCAGTACTTC.

The chain uses TRBV5-1 and TRBJ2-7; D ambiguous. The CDR3 sequence is 13 residues long. Trimming cost V 3 bases and J 8 bases, with 15 bases left between them. In germline, CDR1 is SGHRS, CDR2 YFSETQ. In DNA form, the CDR3 reads TGCGCCAGCAGCTCCGAGGACGGCAATAAGCAGTACTTC. This sequence encodes CASSSEDGNKQYF. The whole variable domain, filled in from reference TRBV5-1 and TRBJ2-7, reads KAGVTQTPRYLIKTRGQQVTLSCSPISGHRSVSWYQQTPGQGLQFLFEYFSETQRNKGNFPGRFSGRQFSNSRSEMNVSTLELGDSALYLCASSSEDGNKQYFGPGTRLTVT.

The chain employs TRBV28 and TRBJ2-7; 7 bases are a match to TRBD1. This CDR3 has 17 residues. Germline CDR1 is MDHEN and CDR2 is SYDVKM. Trimming cost V 2 bases and J 6 bases; bases outside gene matches: 16. The CDR3 here is CASSLDRFDRVRTEQYF. As DNA, the CDR3 is TGTGCCAGCAGTTTAGATCGGTTTGACAGGGTAAGGACCGAGCAGTACTTC.

There are a few counts of this clone. V is TRBV6-6 and J is TRBJ1-4; D possibly corresponds to TRBD1 (6 bases). V gave up 7 bases and J gave up 8 bases, with 11 bases separating them. CDR3 length: 12 residues. Germline assignment: CDR1 MNHNY and CDR2 SVGAGI (reference sequence). Here the CDR3 reads CASKDQGEKLFF. CDR3 coding DNA: TGTGCCAGCAAAGACCAGGGGGAAAAACTGTTTTTT.

This clone occurred once. V is TRBV7-8 and J is TRBJ2-5; D possibly corresponds to TRBD2 (6 bases). Germline V lookup: CDR1 SGHVS, CDR2 FQNEAQ. V was cut by 3 bases and J by 1 base, with 6 bases left in between. The CDR3 loop spans 13 amino acids. Here the CDR3 DNA reads TGTGCCAGCAGCTTGGGACTCCAAGAGACCCAGTACTTC. This codes for CASSLGLQETQYF. The full variable domain, completed using reference TRBV7-8 and TRBJ2-5, is GAGVSQSPRYKVAKRGQDVALRCDPISGHVSLFWYQQALGQGPEFLTYFQNEAQLDKSGLPSDRFFAERPEGSVSTLKIQRTQQEDSAVYLCASSLGLQETQYFGPGTRLLVL.

The chain combines TRBV6-4 with TRBJ2-5; a weak D match, TRBD2 (7 bases). The better agreement between TRBJ2-7 and the DNA end casts doubt on the J call. The CDR3 is 15 residues long. Germline CDR1 MRHNA, CDR2 SNTAGT. The CDR3, as DNA: TGTGCCAGCAGTGACTCAGAGGGGGGGTCCTACGAGCAGTACTTC. Protein sequence: CASSDSEGGSYEQYF.

The chain has TRBV7-9 and TRBJ1-5; D is possibly TRBD1 (5 bases). Germline V gene sequence: CDR1 SEHNR, CDR2 FQNEAQ (reference sequence). With 1 base removed from V and 2 bases from J, the gap between germline ends came to 9 bases. This CDR3 has 15 amino acids. CDR3 protein: CASSLVGDGNQPQHF. CDR3 nucleotides: TGTGCCAGCAGCTTAGTGGGGGATGGCAATCAGCCCCAGCATTTT.

Only a few counts were recorded for this clone. The sample contains more than one DNA sequence encoding this CDR3. The J gene is TRBJ1-4, the V gene TRBV5-1; 9 bases are shared with TRBD1. This CDR3 is 14 amino acids long. J lost 8 bases, V lost 3 bases, and 5 bases had no gene match. Germline V CDR1 and CDR2: SGHRS, YFSETQ. CDR3 in DNA: TGCGCCAGCAGCTCAACAGGGGGCAGGGAAAAACTGTTTTTT. Residues: CASSSTGGREKLFF.

The chain couples TRBV7-2 to TRBJ2-7; TRBD2 matches 9 bases. The CDR3 totals 17 residues. Trimming took 5 bases from V and 2 from J; bases not matched to a gene: 13. Per the germline V gene, CDR1 is SGHTA and CDR2 is FQGNSA. This CDR3 is CASSKHRLAEAPYEQYF. For the CDR3, the DNA is TGTGCCAGCAGCAAACATAGACTAGCGGAGGCCCCCTACGAGCAGTACTTC.

This clone has only one observation. V usage is TRBV4-2 and J usage is TRBJ2-1, with 7 nucleotides matching TRBD2. J gave up 7 bases and V 3 bases, and 12 bases lay outside the gene matches. CDR1 is LGHNA, CDR2 YNFKEQ, per germline. The CDR3 length is 16 residues. Here the CDR3 reads CASSHPSGGVRNEQFF. The CDR3 bases are TGTGCCAGCAGCCACCCTAGCGGAGGGGTGAGAAATGAGCAGTTCTTC.

The J gene is TRBJ2-7, the V gene TRBV15, with 9 positions matching TRBD2. CDR3 length: 16 amino acids. Germline loops: CDR1 LNHNV, CDR2 YYDKDF (reference sequence). The ends lost 0 bases at V and 6 bases at J; junction bases unmatched: 9. DNA for the CDR3: TGTGCCACCAGCAGAGATTACCAGCGGGAGGAGGGCGAGCAGTACTTC. It specifies CATSRDYQREEGEQYF.

The chain couples TRBV11-3 to TRBJ2-1; TRBD2 aligns across 9 bases. Looked up from germline, CDR1 is SGHNT and CDR2 is YENEEA. The junction had 4 bases not matched to a gene; V was cut back by 3 bases and J by 10 bases. CDR3 length: 13 residues. CDR3 loop: CASSFSGSEEQFF. In DNA form, the CDR3 reads TGTGCCAGCAGCTTTAGCGGGAGTGAAGAGCAGTTCTTC.

V usage is TRBV6-4 and J usage is TRBJ1-2; 8 positions match TRBD1. Germline assignment: CDR1 MRHNA and CDR2 SNTAGT. V shed 6 bases, J shed 5 bases, and the junction held 5 bases outside the gene matches. This CDR3 is built from 13 residues. The CDR3 sequence is CASRDRESYGYTF. DNA of the CDR3: TGTGCCAGCAGGGACAGGGAGTCGTATGGCTACACCTTC.

The chain uses TRBV4-1 and TRBJ2-7, with TRBD2 matching over 7 bases. Trimming removed 4 bases from V and 3 bases from J; junction bases left unmatched: 6. The CDR3 loop spans 14 amino acids. The germline CDR1 and CDR2 sequences are MGHRA and YSYEKL. CDR3 protein: CASSRRDYDYEQYF. The CDR3 region has the DNA TGCGCCAGCAGCCGCAGGGACTACGACTACGAGCAGTACTTC.

Notes on this clone: Other nucleotide sequences in the sample specify the same CDR3. This chain connects TRBV20-1 to TRBJ2-7; D not resolved. In germline, CDR1 is DFQATT, CDR2 SNEGSKA (reference sequence). The length of the CDR3 is 11 residues. Trimming took 1 base from V and 3 from J, leaving 4 bases between them. The CDR3 nucleotides read TGCAGTGCTAGAGGAGACTACGAGCAGTACTTC. It translates to CSARGDYEQYF.

In this sample, this clone turned up many times. This rearrangement joins TRBV9 to TRBJ1-5; no clear D. Germline CDR1 reads SGDLS; CDR2 reads YYNGEE. Trimming pared 0 bases from V and 0 bases from J, leaving 4 bases between. This CDR3 contains 14 residues. Here the CDR3 reads CASSVDSSNQPQHF. In DNA, the CDR3 is TGTGCCAGCAGCGTAGACAGTAGCAATCAGCCCCAGCATTTT.

The chain combines TRBV27 with TRBJ2-7, with TRBD2 matching over 7 bases. Germline CDR1 and CDR2: MNHEY and SMNVEV (reference sequence). The length of the CDR3 is 15 residues. V lost 4 bases, J lost 7 bases, and 13 bases stayed unmatched. DNA of the CDR3: TGTGCCAGCAGTTCACCGGGACTACCCCCCTTGGAGCAGTACTTC. It codes for CASSSPGLPPLEQYF.

This clone is a singleton in its sample. The chain combines TRBV4-1 with TRBJ1-2; 8 bases are shared with TRBD1. The trim removed 4 bases at V and 8 bases at J, leaving 15 bases unmatched. This CDR3 is built from 16 residues. Germline loops: CDR1 MGHRA, CDR2 YSYEKL. CDR3 sequence: CASSPSTGQGARGYTF. The CDR3 bases are TGCGCCAGCAGCCCTTCTACGGGTCAGGGGGCTCGGGGCTACACCTTC.

The rearrangement joins TRBV6-1 to TRBJ1-5; D ambiguous. Deletions cut 6 bases from V and 7 bases from J, with 10 bases between. In germline, CDR1 is MNHNS, CDR2 SASEGT. The CDR3 is 12 residues long. The DNA for the CDR3 is TGTGCCAGCAGCGAGTCTTGGCAGCCCCAGCATTTT. Protein sequence: CASSESWQPQHF.

This clone was observed a handful of times. V is TRBV5-1 and J is TRBJ2-5; TRBD2 aligns across 7 bases. The CDR3 runs 12 residues. CDR1 SGHRS and CDR2 YFSETQ come from the germline V gene. Trimming removed 5 bases from V and 3 bases from J; junction bases left unmatched: 1. The CDR3 protein is CASSRGEETQYF. The CDR3 DNA sequence: TGCGCCAGCAGTCGGGGGGAAGAGACCCAGTACTTC.

V and J are TRBV4-2 and TRBJ1-1; D might be TRBD1 (6 bases). CDR3 length: 13 residues. Trimming removed 0 bases at V and 4 bases at J, with 6 bases between. Germline CDR1 reads LGHNA; CDR2 reads YNFKEQ. The CDR3 loop reads CASSQEQGTEAFF. The CDR3, as DNA: TGTGCCAGCAGCCAAGAACAGGGCACTGAAGCTTTCTTT.